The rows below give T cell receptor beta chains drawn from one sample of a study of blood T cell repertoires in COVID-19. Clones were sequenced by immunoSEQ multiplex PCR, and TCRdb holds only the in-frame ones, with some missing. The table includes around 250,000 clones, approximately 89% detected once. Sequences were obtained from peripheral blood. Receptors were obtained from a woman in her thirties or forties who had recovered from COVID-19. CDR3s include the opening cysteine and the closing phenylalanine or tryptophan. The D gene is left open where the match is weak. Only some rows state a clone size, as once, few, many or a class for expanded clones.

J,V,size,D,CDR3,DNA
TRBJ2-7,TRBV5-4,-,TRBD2,CASSLGAGDSYEQYF,TGTGCCAGCAGCTTGGGAGCGGGGGACTCCTACGAGCAGTACTTC
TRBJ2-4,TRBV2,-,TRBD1,CASRSPDRALNIQYF,TGTGCCAGCAGGAGCCCGGACAGGGCGCTAAACATTCAGTACTTC
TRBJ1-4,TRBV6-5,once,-,CASRGGAGDEKLFF,TGTGCCAGCAGGGGGGGGGCAGGGGATGAAAAACTGTTTTTT
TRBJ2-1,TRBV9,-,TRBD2,CASSVVGTSSYNEQFF,TGTGCCAGCAGCGTAGTAGGGACTAGCTCCTACAATGAGCAGTTCTTC
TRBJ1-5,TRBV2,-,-,CASSVRSFSNQPQHF,TGTGCCAGCTCAGTCCGATCCTTTAGCAATCAGCCCCAGCATTTT
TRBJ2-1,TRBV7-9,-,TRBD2,CASSSRLALNEQFF,TGTGCCAGCAGCTCCCGACTAGCCCTGAATGAGCAGTTCTTC
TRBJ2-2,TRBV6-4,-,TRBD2,CASSDGTGGIGELFF,TGTGCCAGCAGTGACGGAACGGGGGGAATCGGGGAGCTGTTTTTT
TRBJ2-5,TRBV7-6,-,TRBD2,CASSSGTSGGAGETQYF,TGTGCCAGCAGCTCCGGGACTAGCGGGGGGGCAGGGGAGACCCAGTACTTC
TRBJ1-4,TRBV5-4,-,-,CASSQVNRDGEKLFF,TGTGCCAGCAGCCAAGTAAACAGGGATGGTGAAAAACTGTTTTTT
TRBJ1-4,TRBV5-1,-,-,CASSLAGSTNEKLFF,TGCGCCAGCAGCCTTGCAGGGTCAACTAATGAAAAACTGTTTTTT
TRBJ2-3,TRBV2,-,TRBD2,CASLGTRTSGRTDTQYF,TGTGCCAGCCTAGGAACGAGGACTAGTGGACGCACAGATACGCAGTATTTT
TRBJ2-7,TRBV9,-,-,CASSVASLSYEQYF,TGTGCCAGCAGCGTAGCTAGTTTGAGCTACGAGCAGTACTTC
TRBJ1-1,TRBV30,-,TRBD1,CAWRTGQWGTEAFF,TGTGCCTGGAGGACAGGGCAGTGGGGCACTGAAGCTTTCTTT
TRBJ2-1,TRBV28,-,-,CASSLWQVLGNEQFF,TGTGCCAGCAGTTTATGGCAGGTCCTCGGCAATGAGCAGTTCTTC
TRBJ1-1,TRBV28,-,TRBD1,CASSSGQGATEAFF,TGTGCCAGCAGTTCTGGACAGGGGGCCACTGAAGCTTTCTTT
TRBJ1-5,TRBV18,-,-,CASSPNSRFQPQHF,TGTGCCAGCTCACCAAATTCTAGGTTTCAGCCCCAGCATTTT
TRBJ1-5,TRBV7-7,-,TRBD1,CASSGEGQGSNQPQHF,TGTGCCAGCAGCGGTGAGGGACAGGGGAGCAATCAGCCCCAGCATTTT